These 21 T cell receptor beta chains were all obtained from the same sample, sequenced in a study of T cell repertoires in cytomegalovirus infection. These receptors' antigens are unknown. TCRdb reprocessed the reads via MiXCR and lists one record per CDR3 protein. The sample contains approximately 770,000 distinct CDR3 sequences, about 29% of which appear only once. The sample was cultured CD8+ T cells from PBMCs, taken from culture after CMV antigen stimulation. These receptors were obtained from a human donor in good health (CMV status not recorded). Some clones in this sample may be carry-over from other donors' samples.

This clonotype was counted a few times. The chain is built from TRBV5-5 and TRBJ1-5, with 8 bases matching TRBD1. Losses at the gene ends were 4 bases for V and 7 bases for J; bases not matched to a gene: 4. Germline CDR1 is SGHKS and CDR2 is YYEKEE (reference sequence). This CDR3 region has 13 residues. The CDR3 here is CASSNTGGQPQHF. For the CDR3, the DNA is TGTGCCAGCAGCAACACAGGGGGGCAGCCCCAGCATTTT.

Of note for this clonotype: This may come from a read error, since a much larger clone is one base off. V is TRBV7-2 and J is TRBJ1-2; no definite D call. Trimming stripped 0 bases from V and 7 bases from J, with 15 bases between. Germline V gene data show CDR1 as SGHTA and CDR2 as FQGNSA. The CDR3 contains 15 residues. In DNA form, the CDR3 reads TGTGCCAGCAGCTTAGCGCCGGGCCTCGAGGGTGGCTACACCTTC. It translates to CASSLAPGLEGGYTF.

The J gene is TRBJ2-2, the V gene TRBV4-1; tentatively, D is TRBD2 (6 bases). Germline V gene data show CDR1 as MGHRA and CDR2 as YSYEKL. The CDR3 is made up of 17 amino acids. Trimming took off 3 bases at V and 5 bases at J, with 19 bases between the two ends. The CDR3 spells CASSHGLTSSVTGELFF. CDR3 coding DNA: TGCGCCAGCAGCCACGGACTCACTAGCTCGGTTACCGGGGAGCTGTTTTTT.

In its sample, this clonotype was seen a few times. The gene calls are TRBV5-3 and TRBJ2-2; D perhaps matches TRBD1 (5 bases). TRBV5-3 has ORF status, its function being uncertain. V shed 5 bases and J shed 1 base, with 27 bases lying between them. The CDR3 is 20 residues long. This CDR3 is CARRGYRGRATLLNTGELFF. CDR3 bases: TGTGCCAGAAGGGGTTATCGCGGCAGGGCGACCCTCCTGAACACCGGGGAGCTGTTTTTT.

The gene calls are TRBV4-3 and TRBJ2-3, with 8 bases identical to TRBD1. V dropped 3 bases and J dropped 6; count of bases not matched to a gene: 11. Germline CDR1 LGHNA, CDR2 YSLEER. This CDR3 contains 16 residues. In DNA form, the CDR3 reads TGCGCCAGCAGCCAGGACAGGGTTAACCCACTGGATACGCAGTATTTT. It yields the protein CASSQDRVNPLDTQYF.

The chain is built from TRBV6-5 and TRBJ2-1; 8 bases agree with TRBD1. The germline gives CDR1 MNHEY, CDR2 SVGAGI. CDR3 length equals 16 residues. Unmatched junction bases numbered 5, after V lost 0 bases and J lost 4 bases. The CDR3 sequence: CASSYSRTGLYNEQFF. CDR3 in DNA: TGTGCCAGCAGTTACTCGAGGACAGGGCTATACAATGAGCAGTTCTTC.

J is TRBJ2-7 and V is TRBV6-5, with 10 nucleotides matching TRBD1. The CDR3 covers 15 residues. V trimming: 0 bases; J trimming: 6 bases; junction bases outside the gene matches: 5. CDR1 is MNHEY and CDR2 is SVGAGI in the germline V gene. The CDR3 is CASSYSATGGGEQYV. CDR3 in DNA: TGTGCCAGCAGTTACTCCGCGACAGGGGGCGGCGAGCAGTACGTC.

The chain has TRBV20-1 and TRBJ2-2; D perhaps matches TRBD2 (6 bases). This CDR3 region has 14 residues. CDR1 DFQATT and CDR2 SNEGSKA come from the germline V gene (reference sequence). The ends were cut back, 4 bases at V and 6 bases at J, with 15 bases in the middle. Here the CDR3 reads CSAIAGTVPGELFF. In DNA, the CDR3 is TGCAGTGCTATTGCGGGGACTGTACCCGGGGAGCTGTTTTTT.

The chain uses TRBV19 and TRBJ2-2; D gene unclear. This CDR3 has 18 amino acids. V lost 1 base, J lost 1 base, and 16 bases lay in between. The germline V gene encodes CDR1 LNHDA and CDR2 SQIVND (reference sequence). The CDR3 nucleotides are TGTGCCAGTAGTATAGCCCTACTATATGGAGAGAACACCGGGGAGCTGTTTTTT. Its translation is CASSIALLYGENTGELFF.

J is TRBJ1-1 and V is TRBV7-9; possible D gene TRBD1, 5 bases. Trimming stripped 6 bases from V and 7 bases from J, with 12 bases between. The CDR3 is made up of 12 amino acids. Germline V gene data show CDR1 as SEHNR and CDR2 as FQNEAQ (reference sequence). The CDR3 region is CASSPQDNEAFF. The CDR3 region has the DNA TGTGCCAGCAGTCCACAGGATAATGAAGCTTTCTTT. The full variable domain, rest sourced from reference TRBV7-9 and TRBJ1-1, is DTGVSQNPRHKITKRGQNVTFRCDPISEHNRLYWYRQTLGQGPEFLTYFQNEAQLEKSRLLSDRFSAERPKGSFSTLEIQRTEQGDSAMYLCASSPQDNEAFFGQGTRLTVV.

This clonotype was picked up many times. V gene TRBV7-9 combines with J gene TRBJ1-1; D is unclear. The CDR3 has 13 amino acids. V was shortened by 7 bases and J by 2 bases, with 11 bases between the two germline ends. Germline lookup yields CDR1 SEHNR and CDR2 FQNEAQ (reference sequence). Here the CDR3 DNA reads TGTGCCAGCATCCTCACGGAAAACACTGAAGCTTTCTTT. This encodes CASILTENTEAFF.

This clonotype has a handful of counts. The chain links TRBV7-9 to TRBJ1-5; no reliable D call. The ends were cut back, 6 bases at V and 2 bases at J, with 11 bases in the middle. The germline CDR1 and CDR2 sequences are SEHNR and FQNEAQ (reference sequence). The CDR3 has 14 amino acids. CDR3 coding DNA: TGTGCCAGCAGATCGGGCGAGGGCAATCAGCCCCAGCATTTT. This codes for CASRSGEGNQPQHF.

This clonotype was seen a few times. V and J are TRBV7-2 and TRBJ2-5; 8 bases are shared with TRBD1. Germline V gives CDR1 SGHTA, CDR2 FQGNSA. The CDR3 contains 15 residues. V lost 7 bases to trimming and J lost 4 bases; unmatched junction nucleotides: 11. The DNA of the CDR3 is TGTGCCAGCACCCTGAACAGGGGGTCAGGAGAGACCCAGTACTTC. Translating it yields CASTLNRGSGETQYF.

The table lists this clonotype with many counts. The chain uses TRBV7-6 and TRBJ2-6; D is ambiguous. Deletions cut 5 bases from V and 0 bases from J, with 11 bases between. In germline, CDR1 is SGHVS, CDR2 FNYEAQ. There are 16 residues in the CDR3. CDR3 coding DNA: TGTGCCAGCAGCGGTCGGACGGCCTCTGGGGCCAACGTCCTGACTTTC. It specifies CASSGRTASGANVLTF.

Ten or more counts support this clonotype. The gene calls are TRBV7-8 and TRBJ2-2; D remains unclear. V was clipped by 4 bases and J by 1 base, with 10 bases between them. The CDR3 runs 15 residues. The germline V gene has CDR1 SGHVS and CDR2 FQNEAQ. CDR3 DNA: TGTGCCAGCAGCTCTAGAGGCTGGAACACCGGGGAGCTGTTTTTT. Encoded protein: CASSSRGWNTGELFF.

The chain is built from TRBV6-5 and TRBJ2-7; TRBD1 aligns across 7 bases. The CDR3 length is 14 residues. CDR1 MNHEY and CDR2 SVGAGI come from the germline V gene. Germline trimming cut 2 bases from V and 4 bases from J; bases unmatched to any gene: 5. The CDR3, as DNA: TGTGCCAGCAGTTACCGGACAGGAGGTTACGAGCAGTACTTC. Its protein is CASSYRTGGYEQYF.

The J gene is TRBJ1-1, the V gene TRBV2, with D perhaps TRBD1 (6 bases). Trimming pared 2 bases from V and 4 bases from J, leaving 17 bases between. CDR3 size: 16 residues. The V gene's germline CDR1 is SNHLY and CDR2 FYNNEI. The CDR3 loop is CASSEHFQGSATEAFF. DNA for the CDR3: TGTGCCAGCAGTGAACACTTTCAGGGGTCGGCCACTGAAGCTTTCTTT.

This chain links TRBV6-2 or TRBV6-3 with TRBJ2-3, with D unclear. The CDR3 is made up of 13 amino acids. Trimming removed 1 base at V and 3 bases at J, with 5 bases between. Per germline, CDR1 MNHEY and CDR2 SVGEGT. The CDR3 loop is CASSYYQTDTQYF. In DNA, the CDR3 is TGTGCCAGCAGTTACTACCAGACAGATACGCAGTATTTT.

This sequence joins TRBV2 and TRBJ2-3; a weak D match, TRBD2 (6 bases). The CDR3 spans 15 residues. V lost 7 bases to trimming and J lost 0 bases, with 14 bases between them. The germline gives CDR1 SNHLY, CDR2 FYNNEI. CDR3 nucleotides: TGTGCCAGCAAGGACCCGGGAGAAAGCACAGATACGCAGTATTTT. Translating it yields CASKDPGESTDTQYF.

The chain employs TRBV12-3 or TRBV12-4 and TRBJ2-7; no clear D gene. This CDR3 contains 16 residues. V was trimmed by 2 bases and J by 5 bases, leaving 19 bases between them. The CDR3, as DNA: TGTGCCAGCAGTTTAATGATGGGCCCCCGGACCCACGAGCAGTACTTC. It encodes CASSLMMGPRTHEQYF.

This clonotype occurred a few times. The CDR3 is CASSPPSFYNEQFF. The CDR3 coding sequence is TGTGCCAGCAGCCCCCCCAGTTTCTACAATGAGCAGTTCTTC. The chain recombines TRBV13 with TRBJ2-1; D remains ambiguous. This CDR3 contains 14 residues. The V end was cut by 5 bases, the J end by 3 bases, with 11 bases between. In germline, CDR1 is PRHDT, CDR2 FYEKMQ (reference sequence).